These T cell receptor beta chains were read from a single sample in a study of blood T cell repertoires in COVID-19. Profiled with immunoSEQ multiplex PCR; TCRdb holds only in-frame clones, not every one. In the table there are some 390,000 clones, 87% of which are singletons. Sequencing was carried out using peripheral blood. Every receptor here comes from a woman between 55 and 75 years old with COVID-19, enrolled during active disease. Each CDR3 is given without its conserved first and last residue.

>TRBV2
ASSPTGGRANTEAF
>TRBV5-1
ASSQAGLTSGNTIY
>TRBV5-1
ASSALGQGGYEQY
>TRBV6-6
ASRNTGQGGNGYT
>TRBV2
ASSGQRAYEQY
>TRBV7-3
ASSLGDRPSRYTEAF
>TRBV7-9
ASSPGTGGKETQY
>TRBV6-6
ASSSGQGRGYT
>TRBV5-4
ASSPSPGQGGETQY
>TRBV6-5
ATTLGLNSPLH
>TRBV5-4
ASSLGDSLYTEAF
>TRBV7-9
ASSSAPGLAQY
>TRBV23-1
ASSPRRGSGTEAF
>TRBV5-6
ASSANRESYEQY
>TRBV28
ASSAQGGRETQY
>TRBV10-3
AISPGTENQPQH
>TRBV2
ASSEGRQGSTKQY
>TRBV6-1
ASSESLTGWNGYT
>TRBV7-8
ASSLQVPSSYNEQF
>TRBV6-2/TRBV6-3
ASSYSNRGRSNTGELF
>TRBV7-2
ASSSSADSYEQY
>TRBV4-1
ASSKLAGLYNEQF
>TRBV7-2
ASSPGGFGNTIY
>TRBV3-1/TRBV3-2
ASDRGVGNEQF
>TRBV28
ASRNLGQGAYEQY
>TRBV7-8
ASSPLASGGHNEQF
>TRBV6-2/TRBV6-3
ASSYLAGGYNEQF
>TRBV28
ASSLFSDRGGGYT
>TRBV5-1
ASSLAAGPGAKNIQY
>TRBV28
ASSGQGRPSETQY
>TRBV24-1
ATSDSWNTEAF
>TRBV28
ASSFIQGSFTDTQY
>TRBV6-1
ASSEAGRRTNTEAF
>TRBV5-1
ASSIGFSGDSPLH
>TRBV6-6
ASSGEGGYT
>TRBV12-3/TRBV12-4
ASSPGHYGYT
>TRBV4-2
ASSQDESNSYNEQF
>TRBV5-1
ASSPTRGNYGYT
>TRBV6-5
ASSNTNYGYT
>TRBV5-1
ASSVQGVGEKLF
>TRBV7-9
ASSLSTGTGGREQY
>TRBV28
ASNPEDSSNQPQH
>TRBV3-1/TRBV3-2
ASSAGFVANEKLF
>TRBV2
ASGQGSWNTEAF
>TRBV6-5
ASSPKRGGYNEQF
>TRBV21-1
ASSKRLRPQH
>TRBV6-5
ASSYSSRRDTEAF
>TRBV6-1
ASSEGSSAEDTQY
>TRBV3-1/TRBV3-2
ASNYGTGFYGYT
>TRBV10-2
ASSESNRGPNQPQH